These T cell receptor beta chains were read from a single sample in a study of blood T cell repertoires in COVID-19. Repertoires were generated with immunoSEQ multiplex PCR, while TCRdb's copy carries only in-frame clones and drops some. Among roughly 250,000 clones listed, around 84% were seen once. Sequencing used PBMCs or T cells enriched from blood (not recorded which). These receptors were collected from a woman in her forties or fifties who had recovered from COVID-19. The CDR3 runs from the conserved cysteine through the conserved F or W. The D gene is left open where the match is weak. Clone size, where shown, is once, few, many, or a class for clones that have expanded.

D gene	clone size	V gene	J gene	CDR3 DNA	CDR3 protein
TRBD1	NA	TRBV9	TRBJ2-3	TGTGCCAGCGGCCGCAGGGGGCTCAGCACAGATACGCAGTATTTT	CASGRRGLSTDTQYF
TRBD1	NA	TRBV4-1	TRBJ1-5	TGCGCCAGCAGTCCGGGACAGATGAATCAGCCCCAGCATTTT	CASSPGQMNQPQHF
NA	NA	TRBV30	TRBJ2-7	TGTGCCTGGAGTCGAACGGGGACTTTTGAGCAGTACTTC	CAWSRTGTFEQYF
TRBD2	NA	TRBV19	TRBJ2-5	TGTGCCAGTAGTATCGGGGGGGAGGAGACCCAGTACTTC	CASSIGGEETQYF
NA	NA	TRBV9	TRBJ1-6	TGTGCCAGCAGCCCCGTCCCCCAGGGGTTTAACTCACCCCTCCACTTT	CASSPVPQGFNSPLHF
TRBD2	NA	TRBV9	TRBJ2-1	TGTGCCAGCAGCGTTTCCGGGAGGGTCTACAATGAGCAGTTCTTC	CASSVSGRVYNEQFF
NA	NA	TRBV7-9	TRBJ2-5	TGTGCCAGCAGCTTACCGGGGCTCGGCCCAGGGGTTAGCCAAGAGACCCAGTACTTC	CASSLPGLGPGVSQETQYF
NA	NA	TRBV28	TRBJ2-1	TGTGCCAGCAGTTCCGACAGGACCTCCTACAATGAGCAGTTCTTC	CASSSDRTSYNEQFF
NA	NA	TRBV3-1/TRBV3-2	TRBJ1-1	TGTGCCAGCAGCCACACAGGGATTCGACCGTTCACTGAAGCTTTCTTT	CASSHTGIRPFTEAFF
NA	NA	TRBV16	TRBJ1-2	TGTGCCAGCAGCCAATCAGTCAGCCCGACGGGTGGCTACACCTTC	CASSQSVSPTGGYTF
TRBD1	once	TRBV7-2	TRBJ2-7	TGTGCCAGCAGCCGGGATCAGGGGGCCTACGAGCAGTACTTC	CASSRDQGAYEQYF
TRBD2	NA	TRBV5-1	TRBJ2-1	TGCGCCAGCAGGGTACTAGCGGAGGTAAATGAGCAGTTCTTC	CASRVLAEVNEQFF
NA	NA	TRBV9	TRBJ2-3	TGTGCCAGCAGCGTAGCTGGGGAGATCGGCACAGATACGCAGTATTTT	CASSVAGEIGTDTQYF
NA	NA	TRBV27	TRBJ2-7	TGTGCCACTCGCAGGGACTCGGATCGGGAGCAGTACTTC	CATRRDSDREQYF
TRBD1	NA	TRBV6-5	TRBJ2-5	TGTGCCAGCAGGACGGGACAGACAGAGACCCAGTACTTC	CASRTGQTETQYF
NA	once	TRBV11-1	TRBJ1-4	TGTGCCAGCAGCTTATCTGATGAAAAACTGTTTTTT	CASSLSDEKLFF
TRBD1	NA	TRBV5-1	TRBJ2-7	TGCGCCAGCAGCTCCGGGACAGGGGGCGGCGAGCAGTACTTC	CASSSGTGGGEQYF
TRBD1	NA	TRBV6-1	TRBJ1-5	TGTGCCAGCAGTAAACAGGGGGATCAGCCCCAGCATTTT	CASSKQGDQPQHF
NA	once	TRBV6-5	TRBJ1-1	TGTGCCAGCAGTTACCTGGGTAGGGAAGGGGACACTGAAGCTTTCTTT	CASSYLGREGDTEAFF
NA	NA	TRBV27	TRBJ1-5	TGTGCCAGTAAAGGGGGTTACGATAGCAATCAGCCCCAGCATTTT	CASKGGYDSNQPQHF
NA	NA	TRBV7-2	TRBJ2-5	TGTGCCAGCAGCTCCAGAGAGACCCAGTACTTC	CASSSRETQYF
TRBD1	once	TRBV24-1	TRBJ2-3	TGTGCCACCAGTGACGACGGGACAGGGGGCCAGATCGATACGCAGTATTTT	CATSDDGTGGQIDTQYF
NA	NA	TRBV28	TRBJ2-3	TGTGCCAGCGCGGAGGTAGCAATCACAGATACGCAGTATTTT	CASAEVAITDTQYF
TRBD1	NA	TRBV5-1	TRBJ2-7	TGCGCCAGCAGCTTGGCCTGGACAGGGGACGCCGAGCAGTACTTC	CASSLAWTGDAEQYF
TRBD1	NA	TRBV7-6	TRBJ2-5	TGTGCCAGCAGCTCAACTAAAGGGGGCGGTTCGGAGACCCAGTACTTC	CASSSTKGGGSETQYF
NA	NA	TRBV27	TRBJ1-4	TGTGCCAGCAGTTCACTACAGGGCAGGCGTGAAAAACTGTTTTTT	CASSSLQGRREKLFF
TRBD2	NA	TRBV3-1/TRBV3-2	TRBJ2-1	TGTGCCAGCAGACCTGAGCCTGGGAGGGGTGAGCAGTTCTTC	CASRPEPGRGEQFF
TRBD1	NA	TRBV4-1	TRBJ2-7	TGCGCCAGCAGCCAAGATCCCGGGACAGGCTCCTACGAGCAGTACTTC	CASSQDPGTGSYEQYF
NA	NA	TRBV2	TRBJ2-3	TGTGCCAGCACCCTTAGAGCCAGGAAAAACACAGATACGCAGTATTTT	CASTLRARKNTDTQYF
TRBD2	NA	TRBV19	TRBJ2-3	TGTGCCAGTAGACCGGGACTAGCGGGAACAGATACGCAGTATTTT	CASRPGLAGTDTQYF
NA	NA	TRBV4-3	TRBJ2-1	TGCGCCAGCAGCCAAGATGAGACCCCGGAGAGAAATGAGCAGTTCTTC	CASSQDETPERNEQFF
TRBD2	once	TRBV19	TRBJ2-1	TGTGCCAGTAGCGGGAGGTACAATGAGCAGTTCTTC	CASSGRYNEQFF
NA	NA	TRBV5-5	TRBJ1-5	TGTGCCAGCAGCTTGAGTCCGGGGGATCAGCCCCAGCATTTT	CASSLSPGDQPQHF
TRBD1	NA	TRBV2	TRBJ2-2	TGTGCCAGCAGGATAAAACAGGGGTTAGGCACCGGGGAGCTGTTTTTT	CASRIKQGLGTGELFF
TRBD1	few	TRBV9	TRBJ2-1	TGTGCCAGCAGCCCTTCCTACAGGGGCGGTGAGCAGTTCTTC	CASSPSYRGGEQFF
TRBD1	NA	TRBV28	TRBJ2-2	TGTGCCAGCAGTACCCAGGGGGAGCCGACCACCGGGGAGCTGTTTTTT	CASSTQGEPTTGELFF
TRBD1	NA	TRBV28	TRBJ1-4	TGTGCCAGCAGTTTATCCGGACAGGGTCTTGGGGAAAAACTGTTTTTT	CASSLSGQGLGEKLFF
TRBD1	NA	TRBV19	TRBJ1-4	TGTGCCAGTCAGGACAGGGTGAATGAAAAACTGTTTTTT	CASQDRVNEKLFF
NA	NA	TRBV4-1	TRBJ2-1	TGCGCCAGCAGCATCCGGACAGCCTCCTACAATGAGCAGTTCTTC	CASSIRTASYNEQFF
TRBD1	NA	TRBV5-1	TRBJ2-7	TGCGCCAGCAGCTTGGGGACAGGGGGGTCCTACGAGCAGTACTTC	CASSLGTGGSYEQYF
NA	NA	TRBV23-1	TRBJ1-5	TGCGCCAGCAAAGTTCGTAGTTATAGCAATCAGCCCCAGCATTTT	CASKVRSYSNQPQHF
NA	NA	TRBV5-1	TRBJ2-2	TGCGCCAGCAGCCTCCGGCCGGGGGATACGAACACCGGGGAGCTGTTTTTT	CASSLRPGDTNTGELFF
TRBD1	NA	TRBV29-1	TRBJ1-2	TGCAGCGTGTCATCGGGACAGTCCTATGGCTACACCTTC	CSVSSGQSYGYTF
TRBD1	NA	TRBV19	TRBJ1-1	TGTGCCAGTAGTCTCAGACAGGGCATGAACACTGAAGCTTTCTTT	CASSLRQGMNTEAFF
TRBD1	NA	TRBV25-1	TRBJ1-2	TGTGCCAGCAGTGTGGGACAGGGGTTTGGCTACACCTTC	CASSVGQGFGYTF
TRBD2	many	TRBV7-8	TRBJ2-7	TGTGCCAGCAGCTTAGTGGTGCGGCGGGAGACCTCCTACGAGCAGTACTTC	CASSLVVRRETSYEQYF
NA	NA	TRBV9	TRBJ2-5	TGTGCCAGCAGCGTAGGACACGGCAGCCAACGGACCCAGTACTTC	CASSVGHGSQRTQYF
TRBD1	few	TRBV2	TRBJ1-2	TGTGCCAGCCGAGAAGCCGGGACAGGATATGGCTACACCTTC	CASREAGTGYGYTF
TRBD2	NA	TRBV27	TRBJ2-1	TGTGCCAGCAGTTTAGGGACTAATGTTGAGCAGTTCTTC	CASSLGTNVEQFF
NA	NA	TRBV27	TRBJ1-1	TGTGCCAGCAGTTTATATCAGGGGAACACTGAAGCTTTCTTT	CASSLYQGNTEAFF
NA	NA	TRBV5-1	TRBJ2-7	TGCGCCAGCAGCTTGGGTGATACAGGGCAGCAGTACTTC	CASSLGDTGQQYF
TRBD1	NA	TRBV25-1	TRBJ1-1	TGTGCCACCCCGAGGGGAGCGGCAGGGGGCAGGAACACTGAAGCTTTCTTT	CATPRGAAGGRNTEAFF
NA	NA	TRBV27	TRBJ1-6	TGTGCCAGCAGTTTATCGGGCAGCTCCTATAATTCACCCCTCCACTTT	CASSLSGSSYNSPLHF
NA	NA	TRBV7-9	TRBJ2-5	TGTGCCAGCAGCCCGGAGGGACTGTCGGAGACCCAGTACTTC	CASSPEGLSETQYF
TRBD1	NA	TRBV19	TRBJ1-5	TGTGCCAGTAGTGTATCGGGGACAGGGGGCCATCAGCCCCAGCATTTT	CASSVSGTGGHQPQHF